This section outlines one T cell receptor (beta chain) sequence together with its context. The antigen is undetermined. The sample is drawn from a study of OX40 agonist ivuxolimab in advanced cancers. Findings and limits, study-wide: Expanded peripheral T-cell antigen specificity went undetermined. Mean expanded clone counts were higher in CD8+ than CD4+ T cells.

Assay used: immunoSEQ multiplex PCR; TCRdb lists only in-frame clones, some missing. The sample carries fewer than 100,000 clones, more than 70% recorded once. The receptor's source is an adult with an advanced solid tumor such as melanoma, head and neck, liver or kidney cancer. The specimen comprised CD4+ or CD8+ T cells sorted from blood, sampled in a trial of the OX40 agonist ivuxolimab.

In nucleotides, the CDR3 is TGTGCCAGCAGCTCTGGACAGGGCGATGGCTACACCTTC. Residues: CASSSGQGDGYTF. The gene calls are TRBV5-5 and TRBJ1-2, with TRBD1 matching over 8 bases. This CDR3 is 13 amino acids long. CDR1 and CDR2 from the germline V gene are SGHKS and YYEKEE (reference sequence). With V trimmed by 3 bases and J by 6 bases, 4 bases remained unmatched.